This T cell receptor beta chain was captured in a study of regulatory T cells in long-lasting Graves disease. Time point here: newly diagnosed GD, antithyroid drugs for less than 3 months. PBMC RNA served as the TCR library source. The CDR3 consists of 14 residues. Germline V lookup: CDR1 GTSNPN, CDR2 SVGIG (reference sequence). V dropped 3 bases and J dropped 0 bases, with 9 bases sitting between them. Arm-PCR of CDR3 regions with iRepertoire HTBI primers generated TCR beta libraries. Using its own MiXCR run on the multiplex PCR reads, TCRdb lists one record per CDR3 protein. The data hold about 540,000 distinct CDR3 sequences, with 13% observed a single time. This clonotype was found a few times. The same sample was also used in a study of T cells in Graves' hyperthyroidism and ophthalmopathy. That source reports: Carried out on the TCR CDR3, a first-round RT-PCR used the HTBI primer set.

Source: peripheral blood mononuclear cells (PBMCs), taken at new diagnosis, from a patient treated with antithyroid drugs. V and J are TRBV30 and TRBJ2-1; possibly TRBD2 for D (5 bases). The receptor comes from a man younger than 40 with Graves disease. In DNA, the CDR3 is TGTGCCTGGAGGAGGGAAGCCTCCTACAATGAGCAGTTCTTC. This codes for CAWRREASYNEQFF.